These 21 T cell receptor beta chains were all obtained from the same sample, sequenced in a study of T-cell reconstitution after alpha-beta-depleted transplantation in children. TCRbeta library preparation incorporated unique molecular identifiers. TCRdb reprocessed the PCR reads via MiXCR and lists one record per CDR3 protein. There are approximately 980,000 distinct CDR3 sequences in the sample; roughly 29% occur only once, and 28% lies in the top ten. The source material was PBMCs, mostly from graft donor cells, sampled 360 days after TCRalphabeta/CD19-depleted stem cell transplant. The receptors originated from a boy under two years old who had a stem cell transplant for SCID, so the T cells may come from the graft donor.

This clonotype was seen more than once but under ten times. The chain uses TRBV18 and TRBJ2-7; the D is unclear. V was clipped by 3 bases and J by 7 bases, with 13 bases between them. The CDR3 sequence is 13 residues long. Germline assignment: CDR1 KGHSH and CDR2 LQKENI. The CDR3 protein is CASSPAAVGEQYF. CDR3 sequence (DNA): TGTGCCAGCTCACCGGCCGCTGTGGGGGAGCAGTACTTC.

DNA of the CDR3: TGTGCCAGCAGCTTAGCGCGTCTTACTAGGGGGTCCTACGAGCAGTACTTC. This translates into CASSLARLTRGSYEQYF. The V gene is TRBV7-8, the J gene TRBJ2-7, with a possible D match to TRBD1 (6 bases). The V gene lost 0 bases and the J gene lost 1 base, with 16 bases spanning the gap. CDR1 and CDR2 (germline): SGHVS, FQNEAQ. CDR3 length: 17 amino acids.

This clonotype has just one count. The chain combines TRBV12-3 or TRBV12-4 with TRBJ2-3; 9 bases agree with TRBD2. This CDR3 spans 16 amino acids. V was pared by 10 bases and J by 0 bases, with 11 bases of the junction left unmatched. The CDR3 loop is CATRPVAGASTDTQYF. As DNA, the CDR3 is TGTGCCACCAGACCGGTAGCGGGGGCCAGCACAGATACGCAGTATTTT.

The V call is TRBV11-2, the J call TRBJ1-5; D call uncertain. Trimming removed 5 bases from V and 1 base from J, with 9 bases in between. The length of the CDR3 is 14 residues. Germline loops: CDR1 SGHAT, CDR2 FQNNGV. CDR3 in DNA: TGTGCCAGCAGCCGTAAAGGAAGCAATCAGCCCCAGCATTTT. The encoded protein is CASSRKGSNQPQHF.

This clonotype was found a few times. The chain combines TRBV29-1 with TRBJ1-4; tentatively, D is TRBD1 (6 bases). Germline lookup yields CDR1 SQVTM and CDR2 ANQGSEA. V lost 7 bases and J lost 4, with 13 bases in between. This CDR3 contains 13 residues. The CDR3 bases are TGCAGCGCCTACAGGGACCGTAATGAAAAACTGTTTTTT. It translates to CSAYRDRNEKLFF.

This clonotype was found many times. The V gene is TRBV4-1, the J gene TRBJ2-3; the D gene is possibly TRBD1 (5 bases). The CDR3 runs 16 residues. The V and J ends lost 1 base and 4 bases respectively, with 15 bases between them. CDR1 is MGHRA and CDR2 is YSYEKL in the germline V gene. CDR3 nucleotides: TGCGCCAGCAGCCAAGGTTGGGGCAGAAGGGCAGATACGCAGTATTTT. Protein product: CASSQGWGRRADTQYF.

This clonotype was seen only a few times. This chain links TRBV9 with TRBJ1-2; D unresolved. The CDR3 consists of 12 residues. V was clipped by 4 bases and J by 3 bases, with 7 bases between them. CDR1 is SGDLS, CDR2 YYNGEE, per germline. The CDR3 protein is CASSLEDYGYTF. The CDR3, as DNA: TGTGCCAGCAGCCTAGAGGACTATGGCTACACCTTC. The entire variable domain, with the rest obtained from reference TRBV9 and TRBJ1-2, is as follows: DSGVTQTPKHLITATGQRVTLRCSPRSGDLSVYWYQQSLDQGLQFLIQYYNGEERAKGNILERFSAQQFPDLHSELNLSSLELGDSALYFCASSLEDYGYTFGSGTRLTVV.

The CDR3 protein is CASSYRRLAGGSEQFF. Written as DNA, the CDR3 is TGTGCCAGCAGTTACAGGAGACTAGCGGGGGGGAGTGAGCAGTTCTTC. The V gene is TRBV6-2 or TRBV6-3, the J gene TRBJ2-1; 14 positions match TRBD2. The germline V gene encodes CDR1 MNHEY and CDR2 SVGEGT. The CDR3 spans 16 residues. V lost 2 bases, J lost 9 bases, and 6 bases stayed unmatched.

This clonotype came up a few times. The chain recombines TRBV9 with TRBJ1-1, with 7 bases matching TRBD1. V was clipped by 3 bases and J by 3 bases; unmatched bases: 11. Germline assignment: CDR1 SGDLS and CDR2 YYNGEE. The CDR3 consists of 16 residues. The CDR3 region is CASSGVPDRKDTEAFF. CDR3 DNA sequence: TGTGCCAGCAGCGGGGTCCCGGACAGGAAGGACACTGAAGCTTTCTTT.

This clonotype occurred a few times. The rearrangement links TRBV10-3 to TRBJ2-1; D unclear. This CDR3 spans 11 amino acids. Germline lookup yields CDR1 ENHRY and CDR2 SYGVKD. V lost 0 bases and J lost 14, with 8 bases in between. The CDR3 region is CAISESVRKFF. CDR3 coding DNA: TGTGCCATCAGTGAGTCTGTACGTAAGTTCTTC.

The chain employs TRBV6-1 and TRBJ2-7; 12 bases align to TRBD1. This CDR3 contains 15 residues. Germline CDR1 reads MNHNS; CDR2 reads SASEGT. V trimming: 6 bases; J trimming: 6 bases; junction bases outside the gene matches: 9. The CDR3 loop is CASRGQGAISSEQYF. CDR3 sequence (DNA): TGTGCCAGCAGGGGACAGGGGGCGATCTCATCCGAGCAGTACTTC.

This clonotype was observed a few times. The V call is TRBV7-3, the J call TRBJ2-5; D perhaps matches TRBD1 (5 bases). V was cut by 3 bases and J by 5 bases, with 10 bases left in between. The CDR3 is made up of 13 amino acids. CDR1 is SGHTA, CDR2 FQGTGA, per germline. CDR3: CASSFFRDETQYF. Here the CDR3 DNA reads TGTGCCAGCAGCTTCTTCAGGGATGAGACCCAGTACTTC.

In this sample, this clonotype turned up a few times. This sequence joins TRBV28 and TRBJ1-1; no clear D gene. Trimming pared 3 bases from V and 4 bases from J, leaving 12 bases between. CDR3 size: 14 residues. Germline values: CDR1 MDHEN, CDR2 SYDVKM. The CDR3 nucleotides read TGTGCCAGCAGTTTCCGGGGAGGGATCACTGAAGCTTTCTTT. This translates into CASSFRGGITEAFF.

This rearrangement joins TRBV20-1 to TRBJ2-5, with D possibly being TRBD2 (7 bases). The CDR3 covers 16 residues. Per the germline V gene, CDR1 is DFQATT and CDR2 is SNEGSKA (reference sequence). V lost 0 bases and J lost 5, with 19 bases in between. CDR3 residues: CSAREAGRHGGETQYF. In nucleotides, the CDR3 is TGCAGTGCTAGAGAAGCGGGGAGACATGGGGGCGAGACCCAGTACTTC.

This clonotype was counted ten times or more. The chain employs TRBV18 and TRBJ2-3; TRBD1 matches at 7 bases. Germline V CDR1 and CDR2: KGHSH, LQKENI. The CDR3 extends over 14 amino acids. V lost 6 bases to trimming and J lost 2 bases; unmatched junction nucleotides: 5. The CDR3 reads CASSHGQDTDTQYF. Here the CDR3 DNA reads TGTGCCAGCTCCCACGGACAGGACACAGATACGCAGTATTTT.

The chain couples TRBV7-7 to TRBJ2-1, with 7 bases fitting TRBD2. J gave up 6 bases and V 1 base, and 6 bases lay outside the gene matches. Looked up from germline, CDR1 is SSHAT and CDR2 is FNYEAQ (reference sequence). The CDR3 is 15 residues long. Here the CDR3 reads CASSLGRGTVNEQFF. The DNA of the CDR3 is TGTGCCAGCAGCTTAGGGCGGGGGACGGTCAATGAGCAGTTCTTC.

This clonotype occurred a few times. The V call is TRBV20-1, the J call TRBJ2-1; D not resolved. V was clipped by 0 bases and J by 12 bases, with 18 bases between them. Germline CDR1 DFQATT, CDR2 SNEGSKA (reference sequence). CDR3 size: 14 residues. CDR3 DNA: TGCAGTGCTAGAGAGGTTGCAGGTCTCAAGGGGCAGTTCTTC. Translated, it gives CSAREVAGLKGQFF.

This clonotype was found a few times. The V and J genes are TRBV14 and TRBJ1-2, with D tentatively TRBD1 (5 bases). CDR1 and CDR2 (germline): SGHDN, FVKESK. The CDR3 consists of 16 residues. V was cut by 0 bases and J by 4 bases, with 15 bases left in between. The CDR3 nucleotides are TGTGCCAGCAGCCAAGATGGCAGGACAACGGGCTATGGCTACACCTTC. Translation gives CASSQDGRTTGYGYTF.

This clonotype was seen more than once but under ten times. This chain connects TRBV2 to TRBJ1-1, with unresolved D. CDR1 is SNHLY, CDR2 FYNNEI, per germline. The CDR3 has 16 amino acids. The V and J ends lost 6 bases and 0 bases respectively, with 17 bases between them. CDR3: CASSRDRRGMNTEAFF. The CDR3 DNA follows: TGTGCCAGCAGCCGTGATAGGCGAGGGATGAACACTGAAGCTTTCTTT.

This clonotype was seen a few times. The chain uses TRBV7-2 and TRBJ2-1, with 8 positions matching TRBD1. J lost 7 bases, V lost 2 bases, and 4 bases had no gene match. The length of the CDR3 is 14 residues. CDR1 is SGHTA, CDR2 FQGNSA, per germline. For the CDR3, the DNA is TGTGCCAGCAGCTTAACCCACAGGGGGAATGAGCAGTTCTTC. Amino acids: CASSLTHRGNEQFF.

This clonotype was picked up a small number of times. The rearrangement joins TRBV2 to TRBJ1-5; 7 bases agree with TRBD1. Unmatched junction bases numbered 10, after V lost 5 bases and J lost 6 bases. CDR1 SNHLY and CDR2 FYNNEI come from the germline V gene. The CDR3 is 15 residues long. The CDR3 is CASSRDDRAAQPQHF. As DNA, the CDR3 is TGTGCCAGCAGTAGAGACGACAGGGCAGCTCAGCCCCAGCATTTT.